The 9 T cell receptor beta chains below come from one sample, sequenced in a study of cytomegalovirus exposure and HLA in healthy donors. Clones were sequenced by immunoSEQ multiplex PCR, and TCRdb holds only the in-frame ones, with some missing. The data hold fewer than 400,000 clones, with roughly 90% observed a single time. Material for sequencing was PBMCs. These receptors were collected from a man aged 25-45 years in good health and CMV-seronegative.

J is TRBJ2-3 and V is TRBV6-1, with TRBD1 matching over 7 bases. The ends lost 6 bases at V and 0 bases at J; junction bases unmatched: 3. This CDR3 has 14 residues. The V gene's germline CDR1 is MNHNS and CDR2 SASEGT. Here the CDR3 reads CASRRQGSTDTQYF. DNA of the CDR3: TGTGCCAGCAGGAGACAGGGTAGCACAGATACGCAGTATTTT.

This clone has a single count. In DNA form, the CDR3 reads TGTGCCAGCAGCTCCCGGGGGAATGGCTACACCTTC. Residues: CASSSRGNGYTF. The chain recombines TRBV9 with TRBJ1-2; possibly TRBD1 for D (5 bases). CDR1 SGDLS and CDR2 YYNGEE come from the germline V gene. The V gene lost 4 bases and the J gene lost 6 bases, with 10 bases spanning the gap. This CDR3 spans 12 amino acids.

Concerning this clone itself: A read error may produce the germline difference seen at one junction end. This chain links TRBV4-3 with TRBJ1-6; D might be TRBD1 (6 bases). Germline CDR1 is LGHNA and CDR2 is YSLEER. CDR3 length: 15 amino acids. Written as DNA, the CDR3 is TGCGCCAGCAGCCAAGATTTACAGGGTAATTCGCCCCTCCACTTT. Translated, it gives CASSQDLQGNSPLHF.

This chain joins TRBV29-1 and TRBJ2-2; D gene uncertain. This CDR3 spans 12 amino acids. CDR1 SQVTM and CDR2 ANQGSEA come from the germline V gene. The ends were cut back, 4 bases at V and 1 base at J, with 4 bases in the middle. The CDR3 is CSVGQNTGELFF. The DNA for the CDR3 is TGCAGCGTTGGGCAGAACACCGGGGAGCTGTTTTTT.

The CDR3 nucleotides are TGTGCCAGCAGCCCACAGGGTGTTAACAGCTACGAGCAGTACTTC. This gives the protein CASSPQGVNSYEQYF. The chain is built from TRBV5-6 and TRBJ2-7, with TRBD1 as a possible D gene (6 bases). Trimming removed 4 bases at V and 3 bases at J, with 17 bases between. CDR3 size: 15 residues. CDR1 and CDR2 (germline): SGHDT, YYEEEE.

This clone showed up just once. The rearrangement links TRBV5-4 to TRBJ1-6; 7 bases line up with TRBD1. CDR3 length equals 16 residues. Germline CDR1 SGHNT, CDR2 YYREEE (reference sequence). V was clipped by 0 bases and J by 6 bases; unmatched bases: 6. CDR3 bases: TGTGCCAGCAGCTTGGCTGGAGACAGGGTTAATTCACCCCTCCACTTT. This gives the protein CASSLAGDRVNSPLHF.

The CDR3 DNA is TGCGCCAGCAGCCAACTGCACAGGGGCAATCAGCCCCAGCATTTT. Encoded protein: CASSQLHRGNQPQHF. The chain employs TRBV4-3 and TRBJ1-5, with D possibly TRBD1 on 6 matching bases. The CDR3 totals 15 residues. Per germline, CDR1 LGHNA and CDR2 YSLEER. Trimming left V 2 bases short and J 2 bases short, with 10 bases between.

V and J are TRBV5-4 and TRBJ1-1; the D is unclear. CDR1 and CDR2 from the germline V gene are SGHNT and YYREEE (reference sequence). The CDR3 covers 15 residues. Deletions cut 4 bases from V and 0 bases from J, with 13 bases between. The chain's CDR3 is CASSRGPGMNTEAFF. As DNA, the CDR3 is TGTGCCAGCAGCCGCGGCCCGGGAATGAACACTGAAGCTTTCTTT.

A word on this clone: The junction differs from germline at one of its ends, possibly a read error. This rearrangement joins TRBV7-9 to TRBJ1-2, with 7 bases lining up with TRBD1. The CDR3 has 15 residues. Germline values: CDR1 SEHNR, CDR2 FQNEAQ (reference sequence). The chain's CDR3 is CASSPGPSTGTAIPF. As DNA, the CDR3 is TGTGCCAGCAGCCCTGGCCCGTCGACCGGGACAGCTATTCCCTTC.